Listed here are 13 T cell receptor beta chains from one sample, sequenced in a study of monozygotic twins with cystic fibrosis. Sequencing used immunoSEQ multiplex PCR; TCRdb keeps in-frame clones, though not all of them. Found here are a few thousand clones, around 96% of them singletons; the top ten hold roughly 3%. The sample taken for sequencing was blood. The receptors derive from a boy between 2 and 10 years old with cystic fibrosis.

The V and J genes are TRBV7-2 and TRBJ2-1; 13 bases are a match to TRBD2. The germline V gene has CDR1 SGHTA and CDR2 FQGNSA. This CDR3 region has 17 residues. J lost 3 bases, V lost 4 bases, and 6 bases had no gene match. CDR3 sequence (DNA): TGTGCCAGCAGCTATGGACTAGCGGGGGCGGTCTACAATGAGCAGTTCTTC. It codes for CASSYGLAGAVYNEQFF.

The genes are TRBV11-2 and TRBJ2-7; D possibly corresponds to TRBD2 (7 bases). Trimming pared 0 bases from V and 6 bases from J, leaving 9 bases between. In germline, CDR1 is SGHAT, CDR2 FQNNGV. The CDR3 sequence is 13 residues long. The CDR3 region has the DNA TGTGCCAGCAGCTTAGAACGGGGGGCCGAGCAGTACTTC. Translated, it gives CASSLERGAEQYF.

The V and J genes are TRBV7-9 and TRBJ1-4, with 7 bases aligning to TRBD1. With V trimmed by 5 bases and J by 6 bases, 6 bases remained unmatched. Germline CDR1 SEHNR, CDR2 FQNEAQ (reference sequence). The length of the CDR3 is 14 residues. The CDR3 loop reads CASSPTGSDEKLFF. In nucleotides, the CDR3 is TGTGCCAGCAGCCCGACAGGGTCCGATGAAAAACTGTTTTTT.

This chain joins TRBV7-2 and TRBJ2-3, with a possible D match to TRBD2 (5 bases). The CDR3 totals 13 residues. Germline V gene sequence: CDR1 SGHTA, CDR2 FQGNSA. Deletions cut 7 bases from V and 5 bases from J, with 13 bases between. CDR3 residues: CASNRLGRDTQYF. CDR3 bases: TGTGCCAGCAACCGTCTGGGGAGAGATACGCAGTATTTT.

The V call is TRBV29-1, the J call TRBJ2-7, with D perhaps given as TRBD1 or TRBD2 (6 bases each). This CDR3 spans 13 amino acids. CDR1 and CDR2 from the germline V gene are SQVTM and ANQGSEA. Here the CDR3 reads CSGTGTNPGEQYF. In nucleotides, the CDR3 is TGCAGTGGGACTGGGACAAATCCTGGAGAGCAGTACTTC.

This clone was observed a single time. The gene calls are TRBV13 and TRBJ2-1, with TRBD1 identical over 10 bases. The V gene's germline CDR1 is PRHDT and CDR2 FYEKMQ (reference sequence). With V trimmed by 5 bases and J by 4 bases, 11 bases remained unmatched. This CDR3 contains 17 residues. The CDR3 loop reads CASSARDRGTNYNEQFF. The CDR3 region has the DNA TGTGCCAGCAGCGCCAGGGACAGGGGAACCAATTACAATGAGCAGTTCTTC.

V usage is TRBV4-1 and J usage is TRBJ1-4; D is perhaps TRBD1 (5 bases). The CDR3 has 14 amino acids. Trimming removed 4 bases from V and 12 bases from J, with 18 bases in between. From germline, CDR1 is MGHRA and CDR2 YSYEKL. In DNA form, the CDR3 reads TGCGCCAGCAGCCTCGAACTAAGCCTGGGGGAACTGTTTTTT. It specifies CASSLELSLGELFF.

The count of this clone is one. V usage is TRBV19 and J usage is TRBJ1-6; D is unresolved. The V gene's germline CDR1 is LNHDA and CDR2 SQIVND (reference sequence). V lost 4 bases and J 10 bases, leaving 17 bases between the germline ends. The CDR3 spans 15 residues. The CDR3 region has the DNA TGTGCCAGTAGTACCGGGCCGTCCGGCGGATCACCCCTCCACTTT. It yields the protein CASSTGPSGGSPLHF.

V gene TRBV6-1 combines with J gene TRBJ2-7, with TRBD1 as a possible D gene (6 bases). Trimming took 6 bases from V and 5 from J, leaving 17 bases between them. In germline, CDR1 is MNHNS, CDR2 SASEGT. The CDR3 has 14 residues. The CDR3 DNA follows: TGTGCCAGCAGCCAAACGGTGGGGGCTAACGAGCAGTACGTC. As protein: CASSQTVGANEQYV.

The chain carries TRBV7-8 and TRBJ1-4; TRBD1 aligns across 7 bases. This CDR3 contains 14 residues. Germline values: CDR1 SGHVS, CDR2 FQNEAQ. Losses at the gene ends were 2 bases for V and 7 bases for J; bases not matched to a gene: 4. The CDR3 DNA reads as TGTGCCAGCAGCTTACGGGACAGTAGTGAAAAACTGTTTTTT. Protein: CASSLRDSSEKLFF.

The V and J genes are TRBV9 and TRBJ2-7; 7 positions match TRBD2. J gave up 3 bases and V 5 bases, and 11 bases lay outside the gene matches. The CDR3 consists of 15 residues. CDR1 is SGDLS, CDR2 YYNGEE, per germline. The CDR3 coding sequence is TGTGCCAGCAGTCCCAGACTAGCAGACCTCTACGAGCAGTACTTC. Its translation is CASSPRLADLYEQYF. Full variable domain (missing parts from reference TRBV9 and TRBJ2-7): DSGVTQTPKHLITATGQRVTLRCSPRSGDLSVYWYQQSLDQGLQFLIQYYNGEERAKGNILERFSAQQFPDLHSELNLSSLELGDSALYFCASSPRLADLYEQYFGPGTRLTVT.

The V and J genes are TRBV2 and TRBJ2-7; no definite D call. V dropped 5 bases and J dropped 1 base, with 12 bases sitting between them. This CDR3 is 14 amino acids long. Germline V gives CDR1 SNHLY, CDR2 FYNNEI. CDR3 amino acids: CASSIDPASYEQYV. The CDR3 DNA reads TGTGCCAGCAGTATAGATCCCGCGTCCTACGAGCAGTACGTC.

The V call is TRBV9, the J call TRBJ2-1; D perhaps matches TRBD2 (7 bases). The CDR3 has 14 residues. Germline values: CDR1 SGDLS, CDR2 YYNGEE. Between the trimmed V and J ends, which lost 7 bases and 4 bases, there was a span of 15 bases. The CDR3 region has the DNA TGTGCCAGCTCCCAAGGGGGGGCTTACAATGAGCAGTTCTTC. It yields the protein CASSQGGAYNEQFF.